The sample holds many counts of the clone carrying this T cell receptor beta chain. Its antigen is not known. These data originate in a study of T cells in Graves' hyperthyroidism and ophthalmopathy. Overall study findings and caveats: Among clonotypes expanded in thyroid above 0.001, most were also found in blood.

Participants, patients aged 18 to 65, had newly diagnosed hyperthyroidism with a duration under 2 months. Amplification yielded TCR beta CDR3 regions, with RNA transcripts as the source. With the HTBI primer set, the TCR CDR3 went through a first round of RT-PCR. One entry per CDR3 protein, called by TCRdb with MiXCR from the multiplex PCR reads. The sample lists approximately 870,000 distinct CDR3 sequences; roughly 37% were seen once. Trimming left V 7 bases short and J 4 bases short, with 10 bases between. This CDR3 has 13 residues. The germline gives CDR1 SNHLY, CDR2 FYNNEI. V and J are TRBV2 and TRBJ2-2; D is undetermined. Sequencing was performed on blood. This clonotype originated in a man aged 18 to 35 with Graves' hyperthyroidism. The CDR3 region is CASKLTGTGELFF. As DNA, the CDR3 is TGTGCCAGCAAGCTTACGGGCACCGGGGAGCTGTTTTTT. The entire variable domain, with the rest obtained from reference TRBV2 and TRBJ2-2, is as follows: EPEVTQTPSHQVTQMGQEVILRCVPISNHLYFYWYRQILGQKVEFLVSFYNNEISEKSEIFDDQFSVERPDGSNFTLKIRSTKLEDSAMYFCASKLTGTGELFFGEGSRLTVL.